The 18 T cell receptor beta chains reported below all come from one sample, sequenced in a study of blood T cell repertoires in COVID-19. Only in-frame clones appear in the TCRdb table, and some are missing; sequencing was by immunoSEQ multiplex PCR. This repertoire shows 250,000 to 300,000 clones, approximately 87% found once; its top ten account for around 12%. The sample consisted of peripheral blood. These receptors all come from a woman in her twenties or thirties with COVID-19, enrolled during active disease.

This clone was recorded a few times. The V and J genes are TRBV6-5 and TRBJ2-1, with TRBD1 as a possible D gene (6 bases). CDR1 is MNHEY and CDR2 is SVGAGI in the germline V gene. Deletions cut 4 bases from V and 8 bases from J, with 18 bases between. The CDR3 has 15 residues. CDR3 in DNA: TGTGCCAGCAGTTGGTCCAGGGGCCCGAGCGATGAGCAGTTCTTC. Translated: CASSWSRGPSDEQFF.

This chain joins TRBV29-1 and TRBJ2-1, with a weak D call TRBD2 (5 bases). Germline V gives CDR1 SQVTM, CDR2 ANQGSEA. Trimming took 4 bases from V and 7 from J, leaving 11 bases between them. This CDR3 has 12 amino acids. The CDR3 is CSVARGKNEQFF. The CDR3 region has the DNA TGCAGCGTTGCCCGGGGTAAGAATGAGCAGTTCTTC.

The chain employs TRBV6-4 and TRBJ1-5; TRBD1 might be the D (5 bases). The CDR3 consists of 16 residues. Looked up from germline, CDR1 is MRHNA and CDR2 is SNTAGT. The ends were cut back, 0 bases at V and 4 bases at J, with 13 bases in the middle. CDR3: CASSDSKTARNQPQHF. The CDR3 DNA is TGTGCCAGCAGTGACTCAAAGACAGCAAGGAATCAGCCCCAGCATTTT.

The rearrangement uses TRBV30 and TRBJ1-2; perhaps TRBD1 as D (5 bases). Trimming took off 1 base at V and 7 bases at J, with 22 bases between the two ends. The germline CDR1 and CDR2 sequences are GTSNPN and SVGIG (reference sequence). This CDR3 is 16 amino acids long. The DNA of the CDR3 is TGTGCCTGGAGTGCCCTCACCTCAGGGTTCGGGGGTGGCTACACCTTC. Its translation is CAWSALTSGFGGGYTF.

The chain employs TRBV2 and TRBJ1-5; 9 nucleotides line up with TRBD1. Germline-derived CDR1 and CDR2 are SNHLY and FYNNEI. Trimming removed 4 bases from V and 6 bases from J; junction bases left unmatched: 7. The CDR3 totals 15 residues. CDR3 nucleotide sequence: TGTGCCAGCAGTGGAGGGACAGGGAAGGGTCAGCCCCAGCATTTT. Amino acids: CASSGGTGKGQPQHF.

The CDR3 DNA sequence: TGTGCCAGCAGCGTAGAGGGGGCGGGCGATACGCAGTATTTT. It yields the protein CASSVEGAGDTQYF. The chain combines TRBV9 with TRBJ2-3, with 7 positions matching TRBD1. Germline V CDR1 and CDR2: SGDLS, YYNGEE. The V and J ends lost 0 bases and 6 bases, in that order; junction bases with no gene match: 4. The CDR3 runs 14 residues.

The V gene is TRBV19, the J gene TRBJ2-5, with 12 bases fitting TRBD1. Trimming at V came to 4 bases and at J to 5 bases, leaving 5 bases not matched to a gene. The germline CDR1 and CDR2 sequences are LNHDA and SQIVND (reference sequence). There are 15 residues in the CDR3. CDR3 coding DNA: TGTGCCAGTAGTAGGGGACAGGGGGCTCTGGAGACCCAGTACTTC. This encodes CASSRGQGALETQYF.

This clone has a single count. The V call is TRBV27, the J call TRBJ2-1; no clear D. Germline assignment: CDR1 MNHEY and CDR2 SMNVEV (reference sequence). V shed 11 bases and J shed 7 bases, with 18 bases lying between them. This CDR3 region has 13 residues. The CDR3 spells CAASSTGWNEQFF. The CDR3 nucleotides are TGTGCCGCCAGCAGTACGGGTTGGAATGAGCAGTTCTTC.

The chain carries TRBV28 and TRBJ1-5; D is undetermined. V shed 5 bases and J shed 4 bases, with 15 bases lying between them. CDR3 length: 15 amino acids. The germline V gene encodes CDR1 MDHEN and CDR2 SYDVKM. The CDR3 DNA follows: TGTGCCAGCAGTCTCCCCGGGAGTACAAATCAGCCCCAGCATTTT. It translates to CASSLPGSTNQPQHF.

The rearrangement links TRBV20-1 to TRBJ2-3; D is undetermined. CDR1 and CDR2 (germline): DFQATT, SNEGSKA (reference sequence). With 3 bases removed from V and 9 bases from J, the gap between germline ends came to 10 bases. This CDR3 has 11 amino acids. The CDR3 is CSASHPITQYF. The CDR3 DNA reads TGCAGTGCTAGTCACCCTATCACGCAGTATTTT.

This rearrangement joins TRBV6-2 or TRBV6-3 to TRBJ1-6; perhaps TRBD1 as D (6 bases). V was pared by 5 bases and J by 10 bases, with 18 bases between. CDR1 is MNHEY, CDR2 SVGEGT, per germline. The CDR3 length is 15 residues. The CDR3 DNA follows: TGTGCCAGCAGTACGCCGGGGCAGGGGAACTCACCCCTCCACTTT. It translates to CASSTPGQGNSPLHF.

The genes are TRBV10-3 and TRBJ1-5, with 8 positions matching TRBD1. From germline, CDR1 is ENHRY and CDR2 SYGVKD. Unmatched junction bases numbered 12, after V lost 8 bases and J lost 6 bases. This CDR3 has 15 residues. The CDR3 bases are TGTGCCATCGGCGGAGGGCAGGGGGCGGGTCAGCCCCAGCATTTT. It specifies CAIGGGQGAGQPQHF.

The chain carries TRBV11-2 and TRBJ2-3; 10 bases are shared with TRBD2. The CDR3 consists of 17 residues. Germline CDR1 and CDR2: SGHAT and FQNNGV. V trimming: 1 base; J trimming: 5 bases; junction bases outside the gene matches: 9. CDR3 in DNA: TGTGCCAGCAGCTTAGCGGTAGCGGGGGGTTTGGGAGATACGCAGTATTTT. This translates into CASSLAVAGGLGDTQYF.

This chain links TRBV7-6 with TRBJ2-7, with 9 bases that match TRBD1. V dropped 6 bases and J dropped 7; count of bases not matched to a gene: 13. The CDR3 extends over 15 amino acids. CDR1 and CDR2 from the germline V gene are SGHVS and FNYEAQ. CDR3 residues: CASRGPGTGRVEQYF. DNA for the CDR3: TGTGCCAGCAGAGGACCCGGGACAGGGAGGGTGGAGCAGTACTTC.

The chain links TRBV5-1 to TRBJ1-4; 7 bases are a match to TRBD1. This CDR3 contains 13 residues. Germline V gene lookup returns CDR1 SGHRS and CDR2 YFSETQ. V dropped 4 bases and J dropped 8; count of bases not matched to a gene: 5. The CDR3 here is CASSLQQGEKLFF. As DNA, the CDR3 is TGCGCCAGCAGCCTACAACAGGGGGAAAAACTGTTTTTT.

The chain is built from TRBV6-5 and TRBJ1-1, with D perhaps matching TRBD1 (5 bases). Trimming left V 2 bases short and J 3 bases short, with 13 bases between. The germline CDR1 and CDR2 sequences are MNHEY and SVGAGI. This CDR3 region has 15 residues. The CDR3 reads CASSYGRVMYTEAFF. The CDR3 DNA reads as TGTGCCAGCAGTTACGGCAGGGTGATGTACACTGAAGCTTTCTTT.

The chain employs TRBV28 and TRBJ2-2; D gene uncertain. Trimming cost V 4 bases and J 5 bases, with 5 bases left between them. Looked up from germline, CDR1 is MDHEN and CDR2 is SYDVKM. The CDR3 is 12 residues long. CDR3 in amino acids: CASSYGTGELFF. CDR3 DNA: TGTGCCAGCAGTTACGGGACCGGGGAGCTGTTTTTT.

The V gene is TRBV6-5, the J gene TRBJ2-7, with a weak D call TRBD1 (6 bases). Germline-derived CDR1 and CDR2 are MNHEY and SVGAGI. This CDR3 has 13 amino acids. The ends were cut back, 5 bases at V and 3 bases at J, with 11 bases in the middle. The CDR3 DNA reads as TGTGCCAGCAGTCAAACCAGGGGCTACGAGCAGTACTTC. This gives the protein CASSQTRGYEQYF.